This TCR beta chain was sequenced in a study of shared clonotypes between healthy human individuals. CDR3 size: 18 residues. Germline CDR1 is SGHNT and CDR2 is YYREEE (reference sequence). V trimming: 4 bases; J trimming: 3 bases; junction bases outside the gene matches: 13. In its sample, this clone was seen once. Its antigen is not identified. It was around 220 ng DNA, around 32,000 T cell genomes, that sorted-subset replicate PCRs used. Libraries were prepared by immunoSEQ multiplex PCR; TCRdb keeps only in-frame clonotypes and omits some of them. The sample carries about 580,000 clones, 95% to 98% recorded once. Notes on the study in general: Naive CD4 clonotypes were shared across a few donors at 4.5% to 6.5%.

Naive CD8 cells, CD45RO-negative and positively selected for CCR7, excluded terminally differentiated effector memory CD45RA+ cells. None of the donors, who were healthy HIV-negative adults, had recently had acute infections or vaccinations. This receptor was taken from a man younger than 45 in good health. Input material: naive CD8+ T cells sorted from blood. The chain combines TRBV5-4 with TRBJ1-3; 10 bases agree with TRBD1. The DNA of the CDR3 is TGTGCCAGCAGCCCCGGACAGGGGGGGCCGACTTATGGAAACACCATATATTTT. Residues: CASSPGQGGPTYGNTIYF.